The following is a TCR beta chain sequence with its context. Its antigen is still unknown. This CDR3 has 15 amino acids. After removal of 1 base from V and 3 bases from J, the junction contained 5 bases not matched to a gene. The V gene's germline CDR1 is SGHTA and CDR2 FQGNSA. This sample is part of a study of cytomegalovirus exposure and HLA in healthy donors. Study-level points and caveats: Earlier analysis looked at TCR beta V segments, and most were productive about 87% or about 30% of the time. The study reported that TCR beta sequences accurately predicted HLA-A and HLA-B alleles in most subjects.

Vbeta (60) and Jbeta (13) primers were used in the PCR. Per the study methods: A later analysis tallied about 80 million unique TCR beta chains, approximately 11 million of them shared. Sequenced by immunoSEQ multiplex PCR; TCRdb stores in-frame clones only, minus some. The DNA gave D and trimming, while V, J and clone size come from that table. Here the sample spans approximately 75,000 clones, 80% being singletons. The receptor's source is a male donor in good health and CMV-seronegative. The J gene is TRBJ2-7, the V gene TRBV7-2, with 8 nucleotides matching TRBD2. Specimen: PBMCs. In DNA form, the CDR3 reads TGTGCCAGCAGCTTAGAGAGCGGGAGTAGCTACGAGCAGTACTTC. This codes for CASSLESGSSYEQYF. Using reference TRBV7-2 and TRBJ2-7 for the parts outside the CDR3, the full variable domain is GAGVSQSPSNKVTEKGKDVELRCDPISGHTALYWYRQSLGQGLEFLIYFQGNSAPDKSGLPSDRFSAERTGGSVSTLTIQRTQQEDSAVYLCASSLESGSSYEQYFGPGTRLTVT.